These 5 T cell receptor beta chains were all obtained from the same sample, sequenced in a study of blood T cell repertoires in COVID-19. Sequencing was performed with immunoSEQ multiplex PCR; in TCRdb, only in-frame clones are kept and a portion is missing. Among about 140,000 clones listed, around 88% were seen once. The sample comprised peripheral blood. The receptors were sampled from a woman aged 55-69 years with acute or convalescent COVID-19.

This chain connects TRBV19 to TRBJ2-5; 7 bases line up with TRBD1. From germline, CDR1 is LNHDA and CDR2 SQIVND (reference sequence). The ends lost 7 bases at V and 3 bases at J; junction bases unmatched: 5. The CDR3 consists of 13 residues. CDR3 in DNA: TGTGCCAGTACCCTTACAGGGGAAGAGACCCAGTACTTC. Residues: CASTLTGEETQYF.

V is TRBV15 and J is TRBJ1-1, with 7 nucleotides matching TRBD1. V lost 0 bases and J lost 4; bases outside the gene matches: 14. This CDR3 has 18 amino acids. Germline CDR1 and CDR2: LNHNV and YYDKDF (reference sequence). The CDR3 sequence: CATSRELLKGARSTEAFF. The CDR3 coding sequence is TGTGCCACCAGCAGAGAACTTTTGAAGGGGGCGCGGAGCACTGAAGCTTTCTTT.

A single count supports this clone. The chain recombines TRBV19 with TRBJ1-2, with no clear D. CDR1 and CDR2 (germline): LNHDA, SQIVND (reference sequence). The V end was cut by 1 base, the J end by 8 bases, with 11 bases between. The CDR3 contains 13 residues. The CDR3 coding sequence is TGTGCCAGTAGTATAGTGGCAGGTGACGGCTACACCTTC. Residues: CASSIVAGDGYTF. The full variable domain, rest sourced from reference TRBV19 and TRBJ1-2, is DGGITQSPKYLFRKEGQNVTLSCEQNLNHDAMYWYRQDPGQGLRLIYYSQIVNDFQKGDIAEGYSVSREKKESFPLTVTSAQKNPTAFYLCASSIVAGDGYTFGSGTRLTVV.

CDR3 sequence reads: CASSVRGTAIDGYTF. Written as DNA, the CDR3 is TGTGCCAGCAGTGTTAGGGGGACAGCCATAGATGGCTACACCTTC. This chain links TRBV2 with TRBJ1-2; 7 bases fit TRBD1. Germline lookup yields CDR1 SNHLY and CDR2 FYNNEI. The CDR3 is 15 amino acids. The V segment lost 4 bases and the J segment 6 bases; nucleotides outside the gene matches: 11.

The CDR3 nucleotides read TGTGCCAGCAGCTTCGGGACTAGCGGGGGCCAAGAGACCCAGTACTTC. Amino acids: CASSFGTSGGQETQYF. The chain uses TRBV7-9 and TRBJ2-5; 14 nucleotides match TRBD2. Germline V gene lookup returns CDR1 SEHNR and CDR2 FQNEAQ (reference sequence). Unmatched junction bases numbered 1, after V lost 3 bases and J lost 1 base. The CDR3 runs to 16 residues.